Sequencing of this T cell receptor (beta chain) was carried out in a study of cytomegalovirus exposure and HLA in healthy donors. Points from the study as a whole: It was reported that the classifier diagnosed cytomegalovirus status with high specificity and sensitivity in both the original and validation cohorts. The authors later found HLA-associated TCR beta chains more clonally expanded than equally common others.

PCR amplification relied on 60 Vbeta primers (plus 13 Jbeta primers). Using immunoSEQ multiplex PCR, the repertoire was profiled, and TCRdb retains in-frame clones only, with some absent. The repertoire holds about 98,000 clones, with more than 60% as singletons. V gave up 4 bases and J gave up 2 bases; unmatched junction bases: 7. Per the germline V gene, CDR1 is MNHNS and CDR2 is SASEGT. There are 15 residues in the CDR3. Comments on this clone: Its antigen remains unknown.

This sequence joins TRBV6-1 and TRBJ1-1, with 7 nucleotides matching TRBD1. This sequence was found in a man between 18 and 29 years old in good health and CMV-seropositive. Input material: PBMCs. The CDR3 is CASSVRDSINTEAFF. CDR3 coding DNA: TGTGCCAGCAGTGTCCGGGACAGCATTAACACTGAAGCTTTCTTT.